The 16 T cell receptor beta chains given below trace back to one sample, sequenced in a study of T cell repertoires in cytomegalovirus infection. TCRdb re-called the reads through MiXCR, storing one row per CDR3 protein. This table has around 330,000 distinct CDR3 sequences, around a sixth appearing once. The sequencing input was PBMCs. These receptor sequences come from a human donor in good health (CMV status not recorded). Some clones in this sample may be carry-over from other donors' samples.

This rearrangement joins TRBV10-3 to TRBJ2-2, with TRBD1 matching over 9 bases. V lost 3 bases to trimming and J lost 4 bases; unmatched junction nucleotides: 9. In germline, CDR1 is ENHRY, CDR2 SYGVKD. The CDR3 extends over 17 amino acids. The CDR3 bases are TGTGCCATCAGTGACCCTCCCGGGACAGGGTTCACCGGGGAGCTGTTTTTT. Translated: CAISDPPGTGFTGELFF.

The J gene is TRBJ2-1, the V gene TRBV6-5; D is possibly TRBD2 (5 bases). Trimming removed 2 bases at V and 3 bases at J, with 11 bases between. The CDR3 loop spans 15 amino acids. CDR1 is MNHEY, CDR2 SVGAGI, per germline. CDR3 nucleotides: TGTGCCAGCAGTTACAGACGCGGGTTCTACAATGAGCAGTTCTTC. Translated: CASSYRRGFYNEQFF.

This clonotype was seen only a few times. The rearrangement links TRBV7-6 to TRBJ1-1, with TRBD1 identical over 12 bases. Trimming took 3 bases from V and 4 from J; bases not matched to a gene: 9. The germline V gene encodes CDR1 SGHVS and CDR2 FNYEAQ. CDR3 length: 17 amino acids. In nucleotides, the CDR3 is TGTGCCAGCAGCTTCCCCGAGGGACAGGGGGCGACCACTGAAGCTTTCTTT. Translating gives CASSFPEGQGATTEAFF.

This clonotype was recorded many times. As DNA, the CDR3 is TGTGCCAGCAGCTTAATACGGATGAACACTGAAGCTTTCTTT. Translation gives CASSLIRMNTEAFF. The chain joins TRBV7-8 to TRBJ1-1; no clear D gene. The CDR3 has 14 residues. V was cut by 2 bases and J by 0 bases, with 7 bases left in between. Germline CDR1 and CDR2: SGHVS and FQNEAQ.

This clonotype was recorded at least ten times. The chain has TRBV7-2 and TRBJ2-7, with a possible D match to TRBD2 (6 bases). This CDR3 is built from 14 residues. The V gene's germline CDR1 is SGHTA and CDR2 FQGNSA. The V end lost 5 bases, the J end lost 3 bases, and 14 bases lay between the germline ends. In DNA form, the CDR3 reads TGTGCCAGCAGCCCCACTAGCCCCAACTACGAGCAGTACTTC. Encoded protein: CASSPTSPNYEQYF.

J is TRBJ2-5 and V is TRBV5-4, with D maybe TRBD2 (6 bases). The CDR3 sequence is 15 residues long. V lost 5 bases to trimming and J lost 5 bases, with 19 bases between them. Germline V gene lookup returns CDR1 SGHNT and CDR2 YYREEE (reference sequence). CDR3: CASSSGRGLGETQYF. CDR3 coding DNA: TGTGCCAGCAGTTCTGGGCGGGGCCTCGGGGAGACCCAGTACTTC.

For this clonotype: A much more abundant neighbour one base away suggests this may be a read error. J is TRBJ1-5 and V is TRBV6-2 or TRBV6-3, with D tentatively TRBD1 (5 bases). The CDR3 consists of 14 residues. Trimming cost V 6 bases and J 3 bases, with 12 bases left between them. Germline lookup yields CDR1 MNHEY and CDR2 SVGEGT. The CDR3 nucleotides are TGTGCCAGCAGCTGGGACGGCCCCAATCAGCCCCAGCATTTT. It specifies CASSWDGPNQPQHF.

This clonotype was seen a handful of times. This chain connects TRBV2 to TRBJ1-4; no definite D call. Trimming shortened V by 4 bases and J by 7 bases, and 7 bases separated the two germline ends. The length of the CDR3 is 12 residues. Germline V gene data show CDR1 as SNHLY and CDR2 as FYNNEI. The CDR3 reads CASSVMVEKLFF. DNA of the CDR3: TGTGCCAGCAGTGTTATGGTTGAAAAACTGTTTTTT.

This clonotype showed up just a few times. The chain links TRBV7-9 to TRBJ2-7; TRBD2 agrees at 9 bases. J was trimmed by 2 bases and V by 2 bases; bases with no gene match: 4. This CDR3 comprises 15 residues. The germline gives CDR1 SEHNR, CDR2 FQNEAQ (reference sequence). The CDR3 region is CASSLLAGNTYEQYF. CDR3 nucleotides: TGTGCCAGCAGCTTACTAGCGGGGAATACCTACGAGCAGTACTTC.

V gene TRBV10-3 combines with J gene TRBJ2-3; TRBD2 matches at 10 bases. The CDR3 is made up of 15 amino acids. The trim removed 4 bases at V and 4 bases at J, leaving 5 bases unmatched. The germline gives CDR1 ENHRY, CDR2 SYGVKD. The CDR3 sequence: CAISGLAGEADTQYF. The CDR3 coding sequence is TGTGCCATCAGTGGTCTAGCGGGGGAAGCAGATACGCAGTATTTT.

This clonotype was seen a handful of times. This chain joins TRBV20-1 and TRBJ1-2; TRBD1 aligns across 7 bases. The germline gives CDR1 DFQATT, CDR2 SNEGSKA (reference sequence). The CDR3 runs 16 residues. V lost 6 bases and J lost 1; bases outside the gene matches: 14. As DNA, the CDR3 is TGCAGTGCCCTCGGGACAGCCAGACTTATTAACTATGGCTACACCTTC. The encoded protein is CSALGTARLINYGYTF.

This clonotype was seen more than once but under ten times. The V and J genes are TRBV7-3 and TRBJ2-5; a weak D match, TRBD2 (5 bases). From germline, CDR1 is SGHTA and CDR2 FQGTGA. V was cut by 5 bases and J by 2 bases, with 9 bases left in between. The CDR3 is 13 residues long. The CDR3 spells CASSRLPQETQYF. In DNA, the CDR3 is TGTGCCAGCAGCCGACTACCTCAAGAGACCCAGTACTTC.

As concerns this clonotype: This sequence may be a read error, since a much larger clone differs from it by one base. The V call is TRBV6-5, the J call TRBJ2-7; 7 bases are shared with TRBD1. The CDR3 is 15 amino acids. J gave up 2 bases and V 10 bases, and 14 bases lay outside the gene matches. From germline, CDR1 is MNHEY and CDR2 SVGAGI. Here the CDR3 DNA reads TGTGCCAACAGACGAACAGGGGAAGGGACCTACGAGCAGTACTTC. Encoded protein: CANRRTGEGTYEQYF.

Only a few counts were recorded for this clonotype. V and J are TRBV5-1 and TRBJ2-5; 10 bases match TRBD1. The V and J ends lost 0 bases and 3 bases, in that order; junction bases with no gene match: 11. Looked up from germline, CDR1 is SGHRS and CDR2 is YFSETQ. This CDR3 comprises 18 residues. The CDR3, as DNA: TGCGCCAGCAGCTTGGCCTTTGGGACAGGGGAGAGGAAAGAGACCCAGTACTTC. The encoded protein is CASSLAFGTGERKETQYF.

This clonotype has a count of ten or more. The gene calls are TRBV7-2 and TRBJ2-5, with D possibly TRBD2 on 5 matching bases. Trimming stripped 2 bases from V and 6 bases from J, with 19 bases between. Looked up from germline, CDR1 is SGHTA and CDR2 is FQGNSA. The CDR3 runs 16 residues. In DNA, the CDR3 is TGTGCCAGCAGCTTATCTTCGGGAAATATGATGAAGACCCAGTACTTC. It encodes CASSLSSGNMMKTQYF.

This clonotype has ten or more counts. This chain links TRBV7-2 with TRBJ2-4; unclear D gene. Trimming removed 3 bases at V and 2 bases at J, with 5 bases between. This CDR3 is built from 13 residues. The germline CDR1 and CDR2 sequences are SGHTA and FQGNSA. In DNA form, the CDR3 reads TGTGCCAGCAGCTTGGCAACCAAAAACATTCAGTACTTC. Encoded protein: CASSLATKNIQYF.